Listed below are T cell receptor beta chains from one sample, sequenced in a study of shared clonotypes between healthy human individuals. The method was immunoSEQ multiplex PCR; TCRdb's version includes in-frame clones alone and lacks a portion of them. The sample has 1,500,000 or so clones; 98% are singletons. Sequenced: naive CD4+ T cells sorted from blood. The receptors come from a man aged 25 to 45 in good health. The CDR3 runs from the conserved cysteine through the conserved F or W. Fields, in order: D gene, V gene, clone size, J gene, CDR3 DNA, CDR3 protein. The D gene is left open where the match is weak. Where a row states a size, it is once, few, many or the class of an expanded clone; other rows omit it.

d_call: .; v_call: TRBV10-3; clone_size: .; j_call: TRBJ1-1; cdr3_nt: TGTGCCATCAGTGTAACGGGAACCAGGGCTGAAGCTTTCTTT; cdr3_aa: CAISVTGTRAEAFF
d_call: .; v_call: TRBV28; clone_size: .; j_call: TRBJ2-3; cdr3_nt: TGTGCCAGCAGTCCGATGTCCGGAGGGGCTAGCACAGATACGCAGTATTTT; cdr3_aa: CASSPMSGGASTDTQYF
d_call: .; v_call: TRBV4-2; clone_size: .; j_call: TRBJ1-5; cdr3_nt: TGTGCCAGCAGCCAAGATTATGGGAATCAGCCCCAGCATTTT; cdr3_aa: CASSQDYGNQPQHF
d_call: .; v_call: TRBV7-8; clone_size: .; j_call: TRBJ2-7; cdr3_nt: TGTGCCAGCAGCTTAGCGGCAGGACCAACCTACGAGCAGTACTTC; cdr3_aa: CASSLAAGPTYEQYF
d_call: .; v_call: TRBV2; clone_size: .; j_call: TRBJ2-7; cdr3_nt: TGTGCCAGCAGTGCCCCCAGGGTACTGCAGTACTTC; cdr3_aa: CASSAPRVLQYF
d_call: .; v_call: TRBV6-5; clone_size: .; j_call: TRBJ2-5; cdr3_nt: TGTGCCAGCAGAAGGGGGGGGGTCCAAGAGACCCAGTACTTC; cdr3_aa: CASRRGGVQETQYF
d_call: .; v_call: TRBV10-3; clone_size: .; j_call: TRBJ1-1; cdr3_nt: TGTGCCATCAGTGTAAAGGGGAACACTGAAGCTTTCTTT; cdr3_aa: CAISVKGNTEAFF
d_call: .; v_call: TRBV28; clone_size: once; j_call: TRBJ2-5; cdr3_nt: TGTGCCAGCAGTTTGGGGGGAGACCAAGAGACCCAGTACTTC; cdr3_aa: CASSLGGDQETQYF
d_call: .; v_call: TRBV9; clone_size: once; j_call: TRBJ2-6; cdr3_nt: TGTGCCAGCAGCGTAGAACAGCCTGGGGCCAACGTCCTGACTTTC; cdr3_aa: CASSVEQPGANVLTF
d_call: TRBD1; v_call: TRBV7-8; clone_size: .; j_call: TRBJ2-6; cdr3_nt: TGTGCCAGCAGCTTACAGAACACTCAGGGGGCGCCCGGTGGGGCCAACGTCCTGACTTTC; cdr3_aa: CASSLQNTQGAPGGANVLTF
d_call: .; v_call: TRBV6-4; clone_size: .; j_call: TRBJ1-3; cdr3_nt: TGTGCCAGCAGTGACCCAGGGACTGATGGAAACACCATATATTTT; cdr3_aa: CASSDPGTDGNTIYF
d_call: .; v_call: TRBV9; clone_size: .; j_call: TRBJ2-2; cdr3_nt: TGTGCCAGCAGCGTAGGTCCTGGAGGGACCTACGCGAACACCGGGGAGCTGTTTTTT; cdr3_aa: CASSVGPGGTYANTGELFF
d_call: TRBD2; v_call: TRBV5-1; clone_size: .; j_call: TRBJ2-2; cdr3_nt: TGCGCCAGCAGCCGGCTAGCGGGAGGGCGGTCTTCACAGACCGGGGAGCTGTTTTTT; cdr3_aa: CASSRLAGGRSSQTGELFF
d_call: .; v_call: TRBV7-2; clone_size: once; j_call: TRBJ2-2; cdr3_nt: TGTGCCAGCGGTCGGAACACCGGGGAGCTGTTTTTT; cdr3_aa: CASGRNTGELFF
d_call: .; v_call: TRBV6-5; clone_size: .; j_call: TRBJ2-1; cdr3_nt: TGTGCCAGTAGGGATGTGCTAGCTCACAATGAGCAGTTCTTC; cdr3_aa: CASRDVLAHNEQFF
d_call: TRBD1; v_call: TRBV25-1; clone_size: .; j_call: TRBJ1-2; cdr3_nt: TGTGCCAGCAGCCAACAGGGGGCGTCGTATGGCTACACCTTC; cdr3_aa: CASSQQGASYGYTF
d_call: TRBD1; v_call: TRBV6-5; clone_size: .; j_call: TRBJ1-2; cdr3_nt: TGTGCCAGCAATGACAGGGTCGGCAATGGCTACACCTTC; cdr3_aa: CASNDRVGNGYTF
d_call: TRBD2; v_call: TRBV18; clone_size: once; j_call: TRBJ2-3; cdr3_nt: TGTGCCAGCTCACCTTTGCACAGGCCTGAGGGAGCGGGACGTCCAGATACGCAGTATTTT; cdr3_aa: CASSPLHRPEGAGRPDTQYF
d_call: .; v_call: TRBV6-1; clone_size: .; j_call: TRBJ1-2; cdr3_nt: TGTGCCAGCAGTGCAGCTCGAGGGATGTCGCGCTATGGCTACACCTTC; cdr3_aa: CASSAARGMSRYGYTF
d_call: TRBD1; v_call: TRBV15; clone_size: .; j_call: TRBJ2-2; cdr3_nt: TGTGCCACCAGCACCCGACAGGGGGCTACTTACACCGGGGAGCTGTTTTTT; cdr3_aa: CATSTRQGATYTGELFF
d_call: .; v_call: TRBV5-1; clone_size: .; j_call: TRBJ2-2; cdr3_nt: TGCGCCAGCAGACAACAGGGGAACACCGGGGAGCTGTTTTTT; cdr3_aa: CASRQQGNTGELFF
d_call: .; v_call: TRBV18; clone_size: .; j_call: TRBJ2-5; cdr3_nt: TGTGCCAGCTCCCCTGTTAAGGGGGGGCAAGAGACCCAGTACTTC; cdr3_aa: CASSPVKGGQETQYF
d_call: TRBD2; v_call: TRBV19; clone_size: .; j_call: TRBJ2-7; cdr3_nt: TGTGCCAGTAGTCCCCTCCAAGCTAGCGGGGGAACCTACGAGCAGTACTTC; cdr3_aa: CASSPLQASGGTYEQYF
d_call: .; v_call: TRBV6-6; clone_size: .; j_call: TRBJ2-7; cdr3_nt: TGTGCCAGCAGCCCTCCGGGAGCCTACGAGCAGTACTTC; cdr3_aa: CASSPPGAYEQYF
d_call: .; v_call: TRBV28; clone_size: .; j_call: TRBJ2-4; cdr3_nt: TGTGCCAGCCGAAGCCGGGCAGTACTAGCCAAAAACATTCAGTACTTC; cdr3_aa: CASRSRAVLAKNIQYF
d_call: .; v_call: TRBV14; clone_size: .; j_call: TRBJ2-5; cdr3_nt: TGTGCCAGCAGCCAGGGTTTACGAGAGACCCAGTACTTC; cdr3_aa: CASSQGLRETQYF
d_call: .; v_call: TRBV27; clone_size: .; j_call: TRBJ1-5; cdr3_nt: TGTGCCAGCAGTTTGGCAGGAGGGAACAATCAGCCCCAGCATTTT; cdr3_aa: CASSLAGGNNQPQHF
d_call: TRBD1; v_call: TRBV6-1; clone_size: .; j_call: TRBJ1-1; cdr3_nt: TGTGCCAGCAGTATTGGGACAGGTTTGGGCACTGAAGCTTTCTTT; cdr3_aa: CASSIGTGLGTEAFF
d_call: TRBD1; v_call: TRBV5-1; clone_size: once; j_call: TRBJ1-5; cdr3_nt: TGCGCCAGCAGCGAACAGGGGGGAGGTCAGCCCCAGCATTTT; cdr3_aa: CASSEQGGGQPQHF
d_call: .; v_call: TRBV6-4; clone_size: .; j_call: TRBJ2-1; cdr3_nt: TGTGCCAGCAGTGATCCAACTTGGCAGAGGAAGTTCTTC; cdr3_aa: CASSDPTWQRKFF
d_call: .; v_call: TRBV28; clone_size: .; j_call: TRBJ2-1; cdr3_nt: TGTGCCAGCAGTTTTCCGACCATTTCTTCCTACAATGAGCAGTTCTTC; cdr3_aa: CASSFPTISSYNEQFF
d_call: .; v_call: TRBV5-1; clone_size: .; j_call: TRBJ2-5; cdr3_nt: TGCGCCAGCAGCTCCTCGGGTCCGGGGGAGACCCAGTACTTC; cdr3_aa: CASSSSGPGETQYF
d_call: .; v_call: TRBV25-1; clone_size: .; j_call: TRBJ1-5; cdr3_nt: TGTGCCAGCAGTAAACAGGGCAATCAGCCCCAGCATTTT; cdr3_aa: CASSKQGNQPQHF
d_call: .; v_call: TRBV6-5; clone_size: .; j_call: TRBJ2-1; cdr3_nt: TGTGCCAGCAGTTCCACTAGTCGCGCTTCGGACAATGAGCAGTTCTTC; cdr3_aa: CASSSTSRASDNEQFF
d_call: TRBD2; v_call: TRBV5-8; clone_size: .; j_call: TRBJ2-7; cdr3_nt: TGTGCCAGCCCTAGCGGGAGTGGATACGAGCAGTACTTC; cdr3_aa: CASPSGSGYEQYF
d_call: TRBD1; v_call: TRBV10-2; clone_size: .; j_call: TRBJ2-7; cdr3_nt: TGCGCCAGCAGTGCCTCCGACAGGGGGCGATGGTACTTC; cdr3_aa: CASSASDRGRWYF
d_call: .; v_call: TRBV6-5; clone_size: .; j_call: TRBJ2-4; cdr3_nt: TGTGCCAGCAGTCCAAGAGGGGAGGACATTCAGTACTTC; cdr3_aa: CASSPRGEDIQYF
d_call: TRBD2; v_call: TRBV25-1; clone_size: few; j_call: TRBJ2-7; cdr3_nt: TGTGCCAGCAGTGAAACTAGCGGGGTCTCCTACGAGCAGTACTTC; cdr3_aa: CASSETSGVSYEQYF
d_call: .; v_call: TRBV27; clone_size: .; j_call: TRBJ1-5; cdr3_nt: TGTGCCAGCAGTTTTTCCACAGGGTGGGGTCAGCCCCAGCATTTT; cdr3_aa: CASSFSTGWGQPQHF
d_call: .; v_call: TRBV19; clone_size: .; j_call: TRBJ1-5; cdr3_nt: TGTGCCAGTAGCCGTACTGACAATCAGCCCCAGCATTTT; cdr3_aa: CASSRTDNQPQHF
d_call: TRBD2; v_call: TRBV19; clone_size: once; j_call: TRBJ2-2; cdr3_nt: TGTGCCAGTAGGACTAGCGGTTCGAACACCGGGGAGCTGTTTTTT; cdr3_aa: CASRTSGSNTGELFF
d_call: .; v_call: TRBV7-9; clone_size: once; j_call: TRBJ1-1; cdr3_nt: TGTGCCAGCAGCTCGCAGGAGAACACTGAAGCTTTCTTT; cdr3_aa: CASSSQENTEAFF
d_call: .; v_call: TRBV11-3; clone_size: .; j_call: TRBJ2-2; cdr3_nt: TGTGCCAGCAGCTTAGCGTTCGGGGAGCTGTTTTTT; cdr3_aa: CASSLAFGELFF
d_call: TRBD2; v_call: TRBV28; clone_size: .; j_call: TRBJ2-5; cdr3_nt: TGTGCCAGCAGTTTGCCCCAGGGCGGGAGTGGGAAGACCCAGTACTTC; cdr3_aa: CASSLPQGGSGKTQYF